The entry that follows covers one T cell receptor beta chain sequence. Its target antigen remains unknown. Reading from cysteine to phenylalanine, the CDR3 counts 16 amino acids. Only the CDR3 region is kept as DNA, spanning 48 bases read in frame from base 1. Looking up the germline V gene yields CDR1 SGHVS and CDR2 FQNEAQ. V lost 5 bases and J lost 8 bases; the stretch between them is 21 bases long. The sample comes from a study of cytomegalovirus exposure and HLA in healthy donors (dated by TCRdb to 2016 to 2017). Regarding the complete study: According to an earlier analysis of a few hundred of the donors, some 180 million T cells yielded some 110 million unique TCR beta sequences and approximately 280 Gb of sequence data. Around 330 gigabases of sequencing data and 91 million or so unique TCR sequences made up an early release that covered nearly 650 HLA-typed donors. The T cell repertoires of around 730 subjects were profiled by immunosequencing and related to cytomegalovirus serostatus. Because of strong linkage in the cohort, roughly five DR-DQ haplotypes were treated as single units for association and clustering. HLA typing covered class I and class II loci at four-digit resolution. In a later analysis, previously published TCR beta repertoires from 670 or so donors were re-analyzed and high-resolution HLA genotyping was added so that TCR occurrence patterns could be studied. Donor age, sex, ethnicity and CMV serostatus were collected together with the repertoire data. In the later analysis, no new phenotypic data were used to find candidate immune exposures; instead, reliance was placed on TCR beta sequences and their occurrence across donors. The genetic ancestry cluster associated with self-reported Caucasian donors included over 80% of the roughly 400 genotyped donors. The study was designed to test whether signatures of past pathogen exposure could be identified by cataloging public T cell receptors. Among under 450 genotyped donors of the cohort, an average of approximately 230,000 unique TCR beta nucleotide sequences were sequenced per donor, roughly 20% of them non-productive. All discovery cohort repertoires had been generated on a single sequencing platform. A later genetic analysis took genome-wide SNP genotypes for about 65% of the roughly 670 donors and used that subset as a discovery cohort. In an earlier analysis of 587 of the donors, high-throughput TCR beta sequencing was used to judge whether each TCR beta V gene segment behaved as functional or pseudogenic. Along with the approximately 620-subject first cohort, a separate validation cohort of some 130 different subjects was used. The number of typed donors differed by locus: about 620-640 for A, B, C, DRB1 and DQB1; approximately 540 for DQA1; some 610 for DPA1; and about 470 for DPB1. To predict cytomegalovirus infection status, the study brought together high-throughput TCR immunosequencing, statistical association of individual TCRs with disease status, and machine learning. Broader findings and caveats from the paper: Strong co-occurrence of HLA alleles, especially DR and DQ, made assigning TCR associations to individual alleles difficult. HLA typing was unavailable for some donors at each locus, so association tests used only the typed subset. In a later genetic analysis, fewer N-insertions in productive TCRs were reported among donors in an Asian-associated ancestry cluster than the approximately 670-donor mean. Most TCR sequences were seen in very few donors, while some public TCRs were found in many individuals. A cluster of highly shared sequence variants was judged likely to represent a technical artifact of the sequencing pipeline. Some IMGT-functional V segments, including TRBV6-2 and TRBV6-3, could not be distinguished by the 87-base-pair reads and were therefore excluded. In vitro tests confirmed that a few of the cytomegalovirus-associated TCR beta chains recognize cytomegalovirus antigens. In this cohort, only TCR beta chains were sequenced, and detectable features were limited by the absence of alpha or paired-chain data. According to a later analysis, most CMV-associated TCR beta chains appeared to be HLA-restricted, and the HLA associations seemed to be driven largely by CMV exposure. The authors suggested that the approach could potentially be extended to other disease states and immunological phenotypes. Sequencing depth was assumed to be roughly uniform across donors in the presence/absence analyses, though that assumption may not hold. In a later analysis, HLA-associated TCR beta chains showed more clonal expansion and lower generation probabilities than non-associated chains that were equally common. The classifier was reported to diagnose cytomegalovirus status with high specificity and sensitivity in both the original cohort and the validation cohort. Correlated functional status among segregating V segments might be attributable to linkage disequilibrium, but an unknown experimental factor could not be ruled out. A further reported finding was that TCR beta sequences accurately predicted the HLA-A and HLA-B alleles for most subjects in the first cohort. A later analysis reported that several top co-occurrence clusters appeared linked to parvovirus B19, influenza, CMV and Epstein-Barr virus. V-gene and J-gene trimming of TCR beta chains was associated with a missense DCLRE1C variant in a later genetic analysis, and the association was replicated in an independent cohort. In an earlier analysis of some 540 of the donors, most TCR beta V segments appeared in productive rearrangements about 90% or about 30% of the time, broadly matching IMGT annotations. A later analysis associated some 17,000 TCR beta sequences with specific HLA alleles at a false discovery rate of 0.05. According to a later analysis, TCR association rates differed among HLA loci, with DRB1 alleles showing the most associated TCRs and HLA-C alleles showing the fewest. Some 16 rarely observed V segments, including chromosome 9 orphons, were excluded from the earlier analysis of a few hundred of the donors because counts were too low. A total of fewer than 200 TCR beta chains were listed by the study as associated with cytomegalovirus. For the cohort, immune exposure information was limited to CMV serostatus.

Libraries were constructed by the immunoSEQ multiplex PCR assay. For the multiplex PCR, a mixture combining 60 forward primers for TCR Vbeta segments and 13 reverse primers for TCR Jbeta segments was used. The CDR3 region of rearranged TCR beta genes was amplified from genomic DNA by a multiplex PCR assay. Amplified TCR beta libraries were sequenced as 87-base-pair reads on the Illumina HiSeq System. Concerning the study's data processing: A later analysis counted about 80 million unique TCR beta chains across the 650 to 800 repertoires, and 10 million to 11 million of these chains were shared by at least two donors. Raw reads were error-corrected and collapsed into unique sequences by a nearest-neighbor algorithm in which closely related sequences were merged to remove PCR and sequencing errors. V, D and J gene segments were assigned by aligning CDR3 sequences to IMGT reference sequences. For a sequence to be retained, a match of at least six nucleotides was required to both a V gene segment and a J gene segment. Rearrangements were classified as productive when the CDR3 lacked stop codons and remained in frame with V and J, and all other rearrangements were classified as non-productive. Following IMGT convention, CDR3 was defined as the stretch from the second conserved V-encoded cysteine up to the conserved J-encoded phenylalanine. The earlier analysis of approximately 500 of the donors excluded sequences that lacked an unambiguous match to a single V gene segment. In an earlier analysis of approximately 560 of the donors, a V segment was called functional when productive rearrangements were above 56.7%, and segregating when the standard deviation between donors exceeded 5%. A statistical classification framework was developed to diagnose cytomegalovirus status using the catalog of TCR beta chain sequences. A later analysis assigned V and J genes by comparing TCR nucleotide sequences with IMGT/GENE-DB human TR gene sequences. The TCRdist pipeline was used in a later analysis to assign CDR3 sequences and most-parsimonious VDJ recombination scenarios. In a later analysis, each TCR beta chain was defined by its CDR3 amino acid sequence together with its V-gene family, and reads lacking a unique V-gene family were excluded. In a later analysis, fewer than 600 highly shared, low-generation-probability nucleotide sequences were removed to address suspected cross-contamination and a sequencing artifact. In a later analysis, a clonal expansion index for each public chain was calculated from normalized within-repertoire ranks of inferred template counts. In a later analysis, generation probabilities were computed using a VDJ recombination model fitted to out-of-frame rearrangements, and the results were checked against IGoR. In a later analysis, TCR-TCR, TCR-HLA and TCR-CMV co-occurrence was scored with hypergeometric tests, and a repertoire-size bias correction was applied to TCR pairs. A later analysis estimated false discovery rates by permuting HLA or CMV assignments 20 times. In a later analysis, co-occurring TCRs were grouped with DBSCAN, and TCRdist sequence similarity was added when clustering was performed within HLA-allele-positive subsets. Repertoires with fewer than 30,000 or more than 120,000 public chains, plus five repertoires with anomalous nucleotide sharing, were excluded from co-occurrence clustering. What TCRdb holds here is the immuneACCESS table cut down to in-frame rearrangements. Part of the clones is not present; checked against another copy, under half of the missing clones reflect an unresolved V gene, and the others are unexplained. V, J and clone size are taken as reported in that table, and D and trimming were inferred from the DNA itself. This sample's records show roughly 60,000 clones. The ten top clones hold approximately 4% of the sample.

The cohort consisted of more than 650 healthy bone marrow donors. Cohort members were all nominally healthy when sampled, although unrecorded immune exposures were likely present. The donor was CMV seronegative and was included in the group of a few hundred seronegative cohort members. A peripheral blood sample was collected from each donor, and TCR beta sequencing was performed on peripheral blood mononuclear cells. The Qiagen DNeasy Blood Extraction Kit was used to extract genomic DNA from the blood cell samples. The sample taken for sequencing was PBMCs. Recombination connected TRBV7-8 to TRBJ1-4, with the D gene not confidently named. The source of this sequence is a woman between 18 and 30 years old in good health and CMV-seronegative. The DNA sequence follows: TGTGCCAGCAGCATGAAACGGGAGGCTCCGAACGAAAAACTGTTTTTT. Its protein is CASSMKREAPNEKLFF.